This T cell receptor (beta chain) was obtained from a study of T-cell memory formation after mild COVID-19. Findings and limits, study-wide: Contracting clones localized mainly to CM and EM when CD4+ and mainly to EMRA when CD8+. Later expanders leaned CD4+, whereas day 15 to 85 contracting clones were balanced CD4/CD8.

A note on this clonotype: The antigen is not known.

Germline assignment: CDR1 SEHNR and CDR2 FQNEAQ (reference sequence). V was cut by 3 bases and J by 7 bases, with 19 bases left in between. CDR3 size: 17 residues. A single record per CDR3 protein comes from TCRdb applying MiXCR to the 5' RACE reads. The sample lists about 13,000 distinct CDR3 sequences, about 17% occurring once. The sequenced material came from PBMCs or a T cell subset sorted from them (not recorded which). V and J are TRBV7-9 and TRBJ1-6, with D perhaps matching TRBD1 (6 bases). This sequence originates from a young man who had mild COVID-19 (a few samples of this study predate the infection). Cell type and time point are not known. CDR3 bases: TGTGCCAGCAGCTTGCTGTCCCGGGGGGGGCTGAATTCACCCCTCCACTTT. This sequence encodes CASSLLSRGGLNSPLHF.